This T cell receptor (beta chain) was retrieved from a study of T cells in Graves' hyperthyroidism and ophthalmopathy. V was pared by 6 bases and J by 5 bases, with 12 bases of the junction left unmatched. In germline, CDR1 is SNHLY, CDR2 FYNNEI. The CDR3 length is 15 residues. This clonotype occurred many times. RNA transcripts gave rise to amplified TCR beta CDR3 regions. Initially, a first-round RT-PCR of the TCR CDR3 employed the HTBI primer set. TCRdb fed the multiplex PCR reads into MiXCR, producing one record per CDR3 protein. The table includes hundreds of thousands of distinct CDR3 sequences, less than 25% detected once.

Material for sequencing was blood. The chain uses TRBV2 and TRBJ2-5; 7 bases are a match to TRBD2. The TCR was taken from a woman in her thirties with Graves' ophthalmopathy. The CDR3 nucleotides read TGTGCCAGCAGCCTAGGTCGGGCGGGGGACGAGACCCAGTACTTC. The encoded protein is CASSLGRAGDETQYF. The complete variable domain, with remaining parts taken from reference TRBV2 and TRBJ2-5, reads EPEVTQTPSHQVTQMGQEVILRCVPISNHLYFYWYRQILGQKVEFLVSFYNNEISEKSEIFDDQFSVERPDGSNFTLKIRSTKLEDSAMYFCASSLGRAGDETQYFGPGTRLLVL.